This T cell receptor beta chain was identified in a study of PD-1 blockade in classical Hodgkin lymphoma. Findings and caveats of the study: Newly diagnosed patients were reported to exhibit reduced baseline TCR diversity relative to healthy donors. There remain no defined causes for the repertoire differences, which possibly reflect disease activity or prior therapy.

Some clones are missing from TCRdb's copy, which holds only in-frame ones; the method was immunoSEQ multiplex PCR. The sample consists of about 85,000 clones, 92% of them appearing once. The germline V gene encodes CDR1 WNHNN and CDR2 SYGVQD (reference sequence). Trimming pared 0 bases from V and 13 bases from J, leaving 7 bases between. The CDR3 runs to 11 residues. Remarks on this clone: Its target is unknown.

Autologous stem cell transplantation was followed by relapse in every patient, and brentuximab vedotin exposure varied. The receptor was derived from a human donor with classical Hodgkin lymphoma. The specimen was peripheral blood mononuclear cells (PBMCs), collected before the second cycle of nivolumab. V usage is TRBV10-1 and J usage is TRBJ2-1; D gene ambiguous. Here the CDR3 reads CASSESSTQFF. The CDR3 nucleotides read TGCGCCAGCAGTGAGTCGTCGACCCAGTTCTTC.